Below, one T cell receptor beta chain is given with its context. The record originates from a study of blood T cell repertoires in COVID-19. Study-wide context: Samples came from the United States, Italy and Spain, spanning acute and convalescent COVID-19.

Study processing details: Quantification of nucleated cells was approximated via reference gene primer amplification. This table comes from immunoSEQ multiplex PCR, and its TCRdb copy is limited to in-frame clones, with some not included. V, J and clone size derive from that table, while D and trimming were established from the DNA sequence. The sample lists roughly 200,000 clones, less than 85% occurring once. Trimming at V came to 2 bases and at J to 6 bases, leaving 8 bases not matched to a gene. The germline CDR1 and CDR2 sequences are SGHRS and YFSETQ. The CDR3 consists of 16 residues. Participants were aged 18 to 89 years from approximately 23 US areas. Donors of Cohort 3 who recovered were those that had two negative PCRs, clearance, or symptom resolution.

The sequenced material came from PBMCs or T cells enriched from blood (not recorded which). This clonotype originated in a man in his forties who had recovered from COVID-19. The V gene is TRBV5-1, the J gene TRBJ2-3; 11 bases are a match to TRBD2. CDR3 nucleotides: TGCGCCAGCAGCTTATTAATAGCGGGAGGGACGGATACGCAGTATTTT. Protein product: CASSLLIAGGTDTQYF.